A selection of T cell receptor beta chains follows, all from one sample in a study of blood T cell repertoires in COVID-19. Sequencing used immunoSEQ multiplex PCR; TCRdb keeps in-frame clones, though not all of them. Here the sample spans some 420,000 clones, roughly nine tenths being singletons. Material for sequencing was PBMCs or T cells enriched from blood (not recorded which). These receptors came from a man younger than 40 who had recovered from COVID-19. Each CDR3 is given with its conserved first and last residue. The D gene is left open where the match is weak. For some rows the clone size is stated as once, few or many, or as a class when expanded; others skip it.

CDR3 DNA: TGTGCCAGCTCACCCAGTGACATCTCTGGAAACACCATATATTTT; CDR3 protein: CASSPSDISGNTIYF; D gene: .; J gene: TRBJ1-3; V gene: TRBV18; clone size: .
CDR3 DNA: TGTGCCAGTAGTATTCGGACTAGCGGGAGTGTCCATACGCAGTATTTT; CDR3 protein: CASSIRTSGSVHTQYF; D gene: TRBD2; J gene: TRBJ2-3; V gene: TRBV19; clone size: few
CDR3 DNA: TGCGCCAGCAGCTTGACGACTAGCGGGGCCCCCTTGACCCAGTACTTC; CDR3 protein: CASSLTTSGAPLTQYF; D gene: TRBD2; J gene: TRBJ2-5; V gene: TRBV5-1; clone size: .
CDR3 DNA: TGTGCCAGCAAGCCAGGCAGGGGTAGCAATCAGCCCCAGCATTTT; CDR3 protein: CASKPGRGSNQPQHF; D gene: .; J gene: TRBJ1-5; V gene: TRBV21-1; clone size: .
CDR3 DNA: TGTGCCACCCGGGACAGGGCGGACACTGAAGCTTTCTTT; CDR3 protein: CATRDRADTEAFF; D gene: TRBD1; J gene: TRBJ1-1; V gene: TRBV19; clone size: once
CDR3 DNA: TGTGCTAGTGGTTTGGGGGACAGGGGAGGCACTGAAGCTTTCTTT; CDR3 protein: CASGLGDRGGTEAFF; D gene: TRBD1; J gene: TRBJ1-1; V gene: TRBV12-5; clone size: .
CDR3 DNA: TGCAGTGCTCCCCCCAGGAATGAGCAGTTCTTC; CDR3 protein: CSAPPRNEQFF; D gene: .; J gene: TRBJ2-1; V gene: TRBV20-1; clone size: .
CDR3 DNA: TGTGCCAGCAGCTTGGGTGTCGGGAGCCCAGATACGCAGTATTTT; CDR3 protein: CASSLGVGSPDTQYF; D gene: .; J gene: TRBJ2-3; V gene: TRBV5-8; clone size: few
CDR3 DNA: TGTGCCTGGAGTTACTTAGTTTACAATGAGCAGTTCTTC; CDR3 protein: CAWSYLVYNEQFF; D gene: .; J gene: TRBJ2-1; V gene: TRBV30; clone size: .
CDR3 DNA: TGTGCCAGTAGTAATCCGTGGGACACCTATCAGCCCCAGCATTTT; CDR3 protein: CASSNPWDTYQPQHF; D gene: .; J gene: TRBJ1-5; V gene: TRBV19; clone size: .
CDR3 DNA: TGCGCCAGCAGCCCCCCAGGGGGACTAGGGGAGACCCAGTACTTC; CDR3 protein: CASSPPGGLGETQYF; D gene: .; J gene: TRBJ2-5; V gene: TRBV4-1; clone size: .
CDR3 DNA: TGTGCCAGCAGCCTACTCCCTAGCAATCAGCCCCAGCATTTT; CDR3 protein: CASSLLPSNQPQHF; D gene: .; J gene: TRBJ1-5; V gene: TRBV14; clone size: .
CDR3 DNA: TGTGCCAGCAGTTTTCAGGGGGCTAGGACCTACAATGAGCAGTTCTTC; CDR3 protein: CASSFQGARTYNEQFF; D gene: TRBD1; J gene: TRBJ2-1; V gene: TRBV27; clone size: .
CDR3 DNA: TGCGCCAGCAGCCCCGGCGCGGGAGGTGGGACAGATACGCAGTATTTT; CDR3 protein: CASSPGAGGGTDTQYF; D gene: TRBD2; J gene: TRBJ2-3; V gene: TRBV5-1; clone size: .
CDR3 DNA: TGTGCCAGCAGTCCCCCTAGCGGGTTCCAAGAGACCCAGTACTTC; CDR3 protein: CASSPPSGFQETQYF; D gene: TRBD2; J gene: TRBJ2-5; V gene: TRBV28; clone size: once
CDR3 DNA: TGTGCCAGCAGCTATGGGCAACAGACAGTTCACCAAGAGACCCAGTACTTC; CDR3 protein: CASSYGQQTVHQETQYF; D gene: .; J gene: TRBJ2-5; V gene: TRBV11-2; clone size: .
CDR3 DNA: TGTGCCAGCAGTGAGAGTCTAGCGCCAGAGGAGACCCAGTACTTC; CDR3 protein: CASSESLAPEETQYF; D gene: .; J gene: TRBJ2-5; V gene: TRBV6-1; clone size: once
CDR3 DNA: TGTGCCAGCAGCCCGGGACAGCTAACTACTAATGAAAAACTGTTTTTT; CDR3 protein: CASSPGQLTTNEKLFF; D gene: TRBD1; J gene: TRBJ1-4; V gene: TRBV5-8; clone size: .
CDR3 DNA: TGTGCCAGCAGCTTAAGGTGGGGGCAGGAGCAGTTCTTC; CDR3 protein: CASSLRWGQEQFF; D gene: .; J gene: TRBJ2-1; V gene: TRBV13; clone size: .